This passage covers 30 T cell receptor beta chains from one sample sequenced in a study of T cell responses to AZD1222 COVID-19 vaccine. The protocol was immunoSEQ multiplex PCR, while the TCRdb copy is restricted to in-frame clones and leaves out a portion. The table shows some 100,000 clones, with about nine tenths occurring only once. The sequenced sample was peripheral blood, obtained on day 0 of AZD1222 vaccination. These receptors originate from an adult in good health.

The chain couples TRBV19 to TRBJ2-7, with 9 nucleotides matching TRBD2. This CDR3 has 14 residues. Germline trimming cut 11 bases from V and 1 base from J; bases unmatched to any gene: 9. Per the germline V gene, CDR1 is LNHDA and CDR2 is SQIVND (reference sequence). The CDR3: CAAARRGGSYEQYF. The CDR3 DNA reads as TGTGCCGCAGCGAGGCGGGGGGGATCCTACGAGCAGTACTTC.

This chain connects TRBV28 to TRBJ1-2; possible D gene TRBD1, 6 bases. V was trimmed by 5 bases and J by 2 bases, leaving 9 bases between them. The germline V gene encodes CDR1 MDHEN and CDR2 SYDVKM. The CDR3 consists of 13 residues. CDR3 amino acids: CASSLTGNYGYTF. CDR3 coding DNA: TGTGCCAGCAGTCTAACAGGGAACTATGGCTACACCTTC.

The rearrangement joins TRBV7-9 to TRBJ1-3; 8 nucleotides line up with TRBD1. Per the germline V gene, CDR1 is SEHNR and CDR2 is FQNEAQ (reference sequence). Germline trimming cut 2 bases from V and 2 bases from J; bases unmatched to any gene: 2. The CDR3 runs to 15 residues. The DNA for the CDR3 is TGTGCCAGCAGCTTACTGGACAGGGCTGGAAACACCATATATTTT. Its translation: CASSLLDRAGNTIYF.

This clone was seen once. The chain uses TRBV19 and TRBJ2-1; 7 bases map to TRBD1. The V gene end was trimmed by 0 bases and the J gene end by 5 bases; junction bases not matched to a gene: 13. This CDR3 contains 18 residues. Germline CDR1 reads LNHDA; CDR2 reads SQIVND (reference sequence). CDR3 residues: CASSIDLSRQGWDNEQFF. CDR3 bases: TGTGCCAGTAGTATAGATCTAAGTCGACAGGGCTGGGACAATGAGCAGTTCTTC.

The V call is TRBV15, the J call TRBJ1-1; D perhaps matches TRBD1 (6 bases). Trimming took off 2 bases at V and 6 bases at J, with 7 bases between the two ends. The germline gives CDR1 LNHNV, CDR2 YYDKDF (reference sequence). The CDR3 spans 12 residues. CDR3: CATSRPGAEAFF. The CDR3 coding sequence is TGTGCCACCAGCAGACCAGGGGCTGAAGCTTTCTTT.

For the CDR3, the DNA is TGTGCCAGCAGTTCAGAGAATGGCTATGGCTACACCTTC. Its translation: CASSSENGYGYTF. V is TRBV12-3 or TRBV12-4 and J is TRBJ1-2, with unresolved D. The CDR3 is made up of 13 amino acids. With 4 bases removed from V and 4 bases from J, the gap between germline ends came to 10 bases.

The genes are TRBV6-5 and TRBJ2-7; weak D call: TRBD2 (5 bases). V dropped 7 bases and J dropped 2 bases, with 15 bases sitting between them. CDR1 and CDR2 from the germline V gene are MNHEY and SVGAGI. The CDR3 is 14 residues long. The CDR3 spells CASTITHGTYEQYF. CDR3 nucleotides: TGTGCCAGCACCATTACTCACGGGACCTACGAGCAGTACTTC.

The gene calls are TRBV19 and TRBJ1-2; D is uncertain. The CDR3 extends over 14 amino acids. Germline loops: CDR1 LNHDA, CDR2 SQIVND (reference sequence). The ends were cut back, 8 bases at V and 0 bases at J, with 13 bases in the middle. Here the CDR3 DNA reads TGTGCCAGTTCTCGCCCATCCACTAACTATGGCTACACCTTC. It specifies CASSRPSTNYGYTF.

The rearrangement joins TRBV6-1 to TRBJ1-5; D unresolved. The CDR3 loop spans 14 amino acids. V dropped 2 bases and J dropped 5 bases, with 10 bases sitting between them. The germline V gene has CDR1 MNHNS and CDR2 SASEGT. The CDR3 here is CASSEQTLDQPQHF. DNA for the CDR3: TGTGCCAGCAGTGAACAGACCTTAGATCAGCCCCAGCATTTT.

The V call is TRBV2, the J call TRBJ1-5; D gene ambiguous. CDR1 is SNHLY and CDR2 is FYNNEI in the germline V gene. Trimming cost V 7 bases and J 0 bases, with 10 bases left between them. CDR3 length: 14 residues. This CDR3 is CASMVQYSNQPQHF. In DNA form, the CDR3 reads TGTGCCAGCATGGTGCAGTATAGCAATCAGCCCCAGCATTTT.

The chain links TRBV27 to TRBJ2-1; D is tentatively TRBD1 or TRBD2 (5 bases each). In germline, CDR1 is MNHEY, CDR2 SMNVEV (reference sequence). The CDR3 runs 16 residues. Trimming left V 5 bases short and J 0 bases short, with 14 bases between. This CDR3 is CASSEPGASSYNEQFF. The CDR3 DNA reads TGTGCCAGCAGTGAACCCGGGGCTAGCTCCTACAATGAGCAGTTCTTC.

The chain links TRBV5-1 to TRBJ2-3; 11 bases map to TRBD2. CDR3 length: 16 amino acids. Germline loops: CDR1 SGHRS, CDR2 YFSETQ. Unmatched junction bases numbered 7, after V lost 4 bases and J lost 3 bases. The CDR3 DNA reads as TGCGCCAGCAGCGGGGAGGCTAGCGGGGGGACAGATACGCAGTATTTT. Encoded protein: CASSGEASGGTDTQYF.

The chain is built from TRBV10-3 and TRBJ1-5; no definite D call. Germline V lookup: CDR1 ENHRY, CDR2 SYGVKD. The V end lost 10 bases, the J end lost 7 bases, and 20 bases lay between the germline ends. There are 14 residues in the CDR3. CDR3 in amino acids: CATQKSGAGQPQHF. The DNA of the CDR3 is TGTGCCACCCAGAAGTCTGGCGCGGGACAGCCCCAGCATTTT.

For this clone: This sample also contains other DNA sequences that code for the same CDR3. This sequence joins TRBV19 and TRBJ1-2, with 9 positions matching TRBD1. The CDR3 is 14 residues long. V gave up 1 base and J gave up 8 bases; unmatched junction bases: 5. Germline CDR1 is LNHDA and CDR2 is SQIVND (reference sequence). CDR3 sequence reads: CASSIATGGYGYTF. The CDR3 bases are TGTGCCAGTAGTATAGCGACAGGGGGTTACGGCTACACCTTC.

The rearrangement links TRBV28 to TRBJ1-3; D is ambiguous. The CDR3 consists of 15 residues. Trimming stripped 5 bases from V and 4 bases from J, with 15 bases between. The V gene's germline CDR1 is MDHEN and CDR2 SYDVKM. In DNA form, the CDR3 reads TGTGCCAGCAGTCAAGGACTCCTGGAGGGAAACACCATATATTTT. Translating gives CASSQGLLEGNTIYF.

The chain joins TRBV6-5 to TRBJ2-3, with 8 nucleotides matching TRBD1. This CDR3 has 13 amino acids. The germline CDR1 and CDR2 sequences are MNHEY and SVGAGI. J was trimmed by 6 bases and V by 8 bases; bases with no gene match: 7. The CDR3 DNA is TGTGCCAGCGGCAGGGGGCGGTCGGATACGCAGTATTTT. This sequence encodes CASGRGRSDTQYF.

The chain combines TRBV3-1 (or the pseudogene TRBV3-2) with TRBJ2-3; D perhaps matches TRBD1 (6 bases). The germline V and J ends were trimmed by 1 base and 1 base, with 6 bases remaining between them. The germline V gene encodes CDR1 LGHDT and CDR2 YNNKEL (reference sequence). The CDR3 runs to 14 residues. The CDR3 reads CASSQGGRTDTQYF. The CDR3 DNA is TGTGCCAGCAGCCAAGGGGGGCGCACAGATACGCAGTATTTT.

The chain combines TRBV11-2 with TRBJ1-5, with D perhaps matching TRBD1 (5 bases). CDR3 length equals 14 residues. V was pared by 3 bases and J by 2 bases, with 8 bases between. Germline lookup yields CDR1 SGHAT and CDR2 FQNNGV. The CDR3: CASSFGDGNQPQHF. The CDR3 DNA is TGTGCCAGCAGCTTCGGGGACGGCAATCAGCCCCAGCATTTT.

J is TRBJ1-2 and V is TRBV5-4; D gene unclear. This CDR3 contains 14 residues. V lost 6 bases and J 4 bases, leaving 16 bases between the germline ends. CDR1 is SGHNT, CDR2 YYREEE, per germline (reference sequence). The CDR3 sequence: CASKKGDSSYGYTF. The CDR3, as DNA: TGTGCCAGCAAAAAGGGTGATTCGTCCTATGGCTACACCTTC.

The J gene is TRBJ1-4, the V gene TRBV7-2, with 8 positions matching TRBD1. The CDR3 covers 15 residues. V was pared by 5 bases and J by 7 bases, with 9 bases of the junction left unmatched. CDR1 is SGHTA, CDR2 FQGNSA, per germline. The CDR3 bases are TGTGCCAGCAGCCAAAACGGACAGGGTGGTGAAAAACTGTTTTTT. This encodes CASSQNGQGGEKLFF.

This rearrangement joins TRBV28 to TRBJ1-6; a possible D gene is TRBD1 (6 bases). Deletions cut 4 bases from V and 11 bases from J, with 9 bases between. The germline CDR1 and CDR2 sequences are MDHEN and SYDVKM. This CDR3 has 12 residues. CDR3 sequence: CASSSGGPPLHF. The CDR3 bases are TGTGCCAGCAGTTCCGGGGGCCCACCCCTCCACTTT.

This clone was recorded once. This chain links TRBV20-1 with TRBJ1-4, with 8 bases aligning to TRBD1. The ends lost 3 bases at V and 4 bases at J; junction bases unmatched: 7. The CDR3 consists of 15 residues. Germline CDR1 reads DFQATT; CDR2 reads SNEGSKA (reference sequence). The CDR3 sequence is CSASPGQAFNEKLFF. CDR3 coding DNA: TGCAGTGCTAGTCCGGGACAGGCGTTTAATGAAAAACTGTTTTTT.

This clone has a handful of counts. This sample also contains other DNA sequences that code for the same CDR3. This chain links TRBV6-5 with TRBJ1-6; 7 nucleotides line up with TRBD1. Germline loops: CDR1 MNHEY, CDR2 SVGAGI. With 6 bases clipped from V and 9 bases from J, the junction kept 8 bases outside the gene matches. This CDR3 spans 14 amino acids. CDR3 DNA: TGTGCCAGCAGCCGACAGGGAAAAAGTTCACCCCTCCACTTT. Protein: CASSRQGKSSPLHF.

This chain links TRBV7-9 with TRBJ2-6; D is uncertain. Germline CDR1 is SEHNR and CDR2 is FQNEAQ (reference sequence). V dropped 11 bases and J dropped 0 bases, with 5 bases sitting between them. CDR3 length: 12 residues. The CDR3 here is CADASGANVLTF. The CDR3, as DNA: TGTGCCGATGCCTCTGGGGCCAACGTCCTGACTTTC.

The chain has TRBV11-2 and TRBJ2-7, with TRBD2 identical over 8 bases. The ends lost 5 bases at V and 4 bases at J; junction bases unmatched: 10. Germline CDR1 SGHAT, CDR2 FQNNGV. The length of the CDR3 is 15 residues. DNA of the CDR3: TGTGCCAGCAGCGCCCCAGCGGGGGCCCGGTACGAGCAGTACTTC. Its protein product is CASSAPAGARYEQYF.

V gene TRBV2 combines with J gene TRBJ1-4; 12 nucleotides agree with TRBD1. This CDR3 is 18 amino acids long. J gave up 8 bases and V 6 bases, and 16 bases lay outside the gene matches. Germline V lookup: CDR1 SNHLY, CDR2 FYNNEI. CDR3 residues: CASSSTGQGAVVWEKLFF. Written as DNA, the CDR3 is TGTGCCAGCAGCTCTACGGGACAGGGGGCCGTAGTCTGGGAAAAACTGTTTTTT.

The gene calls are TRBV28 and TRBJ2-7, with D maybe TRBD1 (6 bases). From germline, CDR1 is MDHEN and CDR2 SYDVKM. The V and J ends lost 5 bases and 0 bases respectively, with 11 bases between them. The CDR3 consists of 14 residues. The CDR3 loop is CASSRDNYSYEQYF. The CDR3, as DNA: TGTGCCAGCAGTAGGGACAACTACTCCTACGAGCAGTACTTC.

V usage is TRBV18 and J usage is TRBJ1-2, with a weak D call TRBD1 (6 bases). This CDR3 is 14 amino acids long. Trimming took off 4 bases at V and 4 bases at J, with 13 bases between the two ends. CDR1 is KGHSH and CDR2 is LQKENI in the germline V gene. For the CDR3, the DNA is TGTGCCAGCTCACACACCGGGACATCCTATGGCTACACCTTC. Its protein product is CASSHTGTSYGYTF.

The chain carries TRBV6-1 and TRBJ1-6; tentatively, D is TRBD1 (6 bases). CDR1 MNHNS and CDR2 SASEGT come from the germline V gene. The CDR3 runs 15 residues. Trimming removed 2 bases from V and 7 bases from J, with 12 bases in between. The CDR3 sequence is CASSEQGIENSPLHF. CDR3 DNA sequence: TGTGCCAGCAGTGAACAGGGGATTGAAAATTCACCCCTCCACTTT.

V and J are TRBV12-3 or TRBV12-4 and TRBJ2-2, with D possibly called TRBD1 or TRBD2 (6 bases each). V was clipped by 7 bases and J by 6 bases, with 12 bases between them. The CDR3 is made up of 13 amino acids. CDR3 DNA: TGTGCCAGCATCCTGAGGGGGGCCGGGGAGCTGTTTTTT. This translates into CASILRGAGELFF.